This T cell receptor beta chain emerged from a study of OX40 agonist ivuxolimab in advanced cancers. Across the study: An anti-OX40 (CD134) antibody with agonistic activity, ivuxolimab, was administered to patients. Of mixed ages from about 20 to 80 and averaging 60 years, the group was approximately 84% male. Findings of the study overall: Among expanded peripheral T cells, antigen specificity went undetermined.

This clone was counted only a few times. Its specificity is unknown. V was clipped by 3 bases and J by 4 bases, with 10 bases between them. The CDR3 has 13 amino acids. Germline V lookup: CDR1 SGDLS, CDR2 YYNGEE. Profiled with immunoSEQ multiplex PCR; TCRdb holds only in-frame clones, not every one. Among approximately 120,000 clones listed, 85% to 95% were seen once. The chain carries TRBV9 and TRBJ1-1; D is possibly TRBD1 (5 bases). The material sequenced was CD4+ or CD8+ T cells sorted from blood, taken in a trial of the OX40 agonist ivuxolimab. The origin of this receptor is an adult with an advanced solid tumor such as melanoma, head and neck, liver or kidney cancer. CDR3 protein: CASSAEDITEAFF. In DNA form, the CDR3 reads TGTGCCAGCAGCGCTGAGGACATCACTGAAGCTTTCTTT. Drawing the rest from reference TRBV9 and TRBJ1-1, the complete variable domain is DSGVTQTPKHLITATGQRVTLRCSPRSGDLSVYWYQQSLDQGLQFLIQYYNGEERAKGNILERFSAQQFPDLHSELNLSSLELGDSALYFCASSAEDITEAFFGQGTRLTVV.